Listed here are 13 T cell receptor beta chains from one sample, sequenced in a study of a mutant IDH1 vaccine in newly diagnosed glioma. Time point of the sample: week 5, during vaccination. Vaccination comprised doses that each held 300 ug of mutant IDH1 20-mer peptide, plus topical imiquimod. Antigen specificity for these receptors is unknown. Assay: immunoSEQ multiplex PCR; the TCRdb copy retains only in-frame clones and omits some. The table has tens of thousands of clones, 90% to 95% seen once. Material: PBMCs, obtained from a glioma patient whose treatment included an IDH1 peptide vaccine. These TCRs come from a middle-aged man with glioma.

This clone was detected only once. The chain couples TRBV5-4 to TRBJ1-4, with a tentative D call TRBD1 (5 bases). The CDR3 loop spans 15 amino acids. Trimming took off 0 bases at V and 6 bases at J, with 12 bases between the two ends. Germline assignment: CDR1 SGHNT and CDR2 YYREEE (reference sequence). This chain's CDR3 is CASSLGGAVDEKLFF. The CDR3 DNA sequence: TGTGCCAGCAGCTTGGGGGGCGCGGTCGATGAAAAACTGTTTTTT.

The chain combines TRBV5-6 with TRBJ1-6; TRBD1 is a possible D gene (5 bases). The CDR3 extends over 19 amino acids. V gave up 3 bases and J gave up 8 bases, with 27 bases separating them. The germline CDR1 and CDR2 sequences are SGHDT and YYEEEE. CDR3 loop: CASSSLGERFLRRDSPLHF. CDR3 sequence (DNA): TGTGCCAGCAGCTCCCTAGGGGAGAGATTCCTTCGCCGGGATTCACCCCTCCACTTT.

The CDR3 is CASSLALGFGGSVSYEQYF. CDR3 nucleotides: TGTGCCAGCAGCTTGGCCCTGGGGTTCGGCGGATCGGTCTCCTACGAGCAGTACTTC. The V call is TRBV5-6, the J call TRBJ2-7; D gene ambiguous. The CDR3 loop spans 19 amino acids. Germline values: CDR1 SGHDT, CDR2 YYEEEE. Trimming shortened V by 0 bases and J by 0 bases, and 22 bases separated the two germline ends.

This chain joins TRBV4-3 and TRBJ1-3; no clear D gene. CDR3 length: 16 amino acids. V shed 0 bases and J shed 4 bases, with 13 bases lying between them. Germline CDR1 is LGHNA and CDR2 is YSLEER. CDR3 bases: TGCGCCAGCAGCCAAGAGGGAAACGAACCAGGAAACACCATATATTTT. As protein: CASSQEGNEPGNTIYF.

V gene TRBV7-8 combines with J gene TRBJ1-1; D not certain. The V gene lost 1 base and the J gene lost 3 bases, with 12 bases spanning the gap. Germline loops: CDR1 SGHVS, CDR2 FQNEAQ. The CDR3 totals 15 residues. The CDR3 spells CASSLVGQAHTEAFF. CDR3 DNA: TGTGCCAGCAGCTTAGTAGGGCAAGCCCACACTGAAGCTTTCTTT. The entire variable domain, with the rest obtained from reference TRBV7-8 and TRBJ1-1, is as follows: GAGVSQSPRYKVAKRGQDVALRCDPISGHVSLFWYQQALGQGPEFLTYFQNEAQLDKSGLPSDRFFAERPEGSVSTLKIQRTQQEDSAVYLCASSLVGQAHTEAFFGQGTRLTVV.

The chain links TRBV7-2 to TRBJ1-5; D is ambiguous. From germline, CDR1 is SGHTA and CDR2 FQGNSA. V was pared by 2 bases and J by 0 bases, with 5 bases between. The CDR3 is 14 residues long. The CDR3 bases are TGTGCCAGCAGCTTATACAGTAGCAATCAGCCCCAGCATTTT. It specifies CASSLYSSNQPQHF.

The chain combines TRBV14 with TRBJ2-1; 7 nucleotides agree with TRBD1. CDR1 is SGHDN and CDR2 is FVKESK in the germline V gene. CDR3 length: 15 residues. Trimming took 3 bases from V and 3 from J; bases not matched to a gene: 5. CDR3 DNA: TGTGCCAGCAGCCAGACAGGGCCCGGCTACAATGAGCAGTTCTTC. Its protein product is CASSQTGPGYNEQFF.

This rearrangement joins TRBV7-6 to TRBJ2-7, with 9 bases lining up with TRBD2. With V trimmed by 2 bases and J by 7 bases, 6 bases remained unmatched. There are 14 residues in the CDR3. Germline V CDR1 and CDR2: SGHVS, FNYEAQ. CDR3 sequence: CASSLLAGAGEQYF. The CDR3 nucleotides read TGTGCCAGCAGCTTATTAGCGGGAGCAGGGGAGCAGTACTTC.

The chain's CDR3 is CASSLTVYNEQFF. The CDR3 coding sequence is TGTGCCAGCAGCTTAACTGTCTACAATGAGCAGTTCTTC. This chain connects TRBV5-4 to TRBJ2-1; D is ambiguous. V was clipped by 2 bases and J by 3 bases, with 6 bases between them. The CDR3 length is 13 residues. Germline-derived CDR1 and CDR2 are SGHNT and YYREEE (reference sequence).

This chain uses TRBV27 with TRBJ2-1; the D is unclear. The germline gives CDR1 MNHEY, CDR2 SMNVEV (reference sequence). V was shortened by 2 bases and J by 7 bases, with 6 bases between the two germline ends. The CDR3 runs 12 residues. The CDR3 DNA follows: TGTGCCAGCAGTTTAGGTCAGAATGAGCAGTTCTTC. Encoded protein: CASSLGQNEQFF.

This sequence joins TRBV10-2 and TRBJ2-3; weak D call: TRBD1 (5 bases). CDR1 WSHSY and CDR2 SAAADI come from the germline V gene. The germline V and J ends were trimmed by 4 bases and 0 bases, with 20 bases remaining between them. This CDR3 comprises 18 residues. The chain's CDR3 is CASSGPSLWGISTDTQYF. The CDR3 DNA is TGCGCCAGCAGTGGCCCGAGTCTGTGGGGCATTAGCACAGATACGCAGTATTTT.

This clone came up a few times. This chain uses TRBV4-3 with TRBJ2-6; D is perhaps TRBD1 (6 bases). Germline V gene sequence: CDR1 LGHNA, CDR2 YSLEER. CDR3 length equals 16 residues. V gave up 4 bases and J gave up 1 base, with 11 bases separating them. The CDR3 loop reads CASSPGHGSGANVLTF. CDR3 DNA sequence: TGCGCCAGCAGCCCGGGACACGGGTCTGGGGCCAACGTCCTGACTTTC.

The chain carries TRBV6-6 and TRBJ2-1; 8 bases match TRBD2. The CDR3 is made up of 15 amino acids. The ends lost 6 bases at V and 8 bases at J; junction bases unmatched: 12. Germline V gives CDR1 MNHNY, CDR2 SVGAGI (reference sequence). The CDR3 DNA reads as TGTGCCAGCAGATCCGGGACTAGTTTCTGGGATGAGCAGTTCTTC. Translated, it gives CASRSGTSFWDEQFF.